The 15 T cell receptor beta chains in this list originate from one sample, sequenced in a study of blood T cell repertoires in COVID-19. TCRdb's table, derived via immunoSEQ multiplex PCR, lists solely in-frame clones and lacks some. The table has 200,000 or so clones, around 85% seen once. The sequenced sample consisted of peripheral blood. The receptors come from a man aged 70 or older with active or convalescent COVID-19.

CDR3 in DNA: TGTGCCAGCAGTGGAGGACAGGAGGCGACCTACGAGCAGTACTTC. This encodes CASSGGQEATYEQYF. The chain joins TRBV25-1 to TRBJ2-7; 7 bases fit TRBD1. V shed 4 bases and J 2 bases; nucleotides not matched to a gene: 8. Per germline, CDR1 MGHDK and CDR2 SYGVNS. The length of the CDR3 is 15 residues.

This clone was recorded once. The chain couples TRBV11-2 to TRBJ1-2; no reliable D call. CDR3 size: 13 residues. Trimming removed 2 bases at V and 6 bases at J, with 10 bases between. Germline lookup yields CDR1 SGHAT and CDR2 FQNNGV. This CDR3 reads CASSLIAGNGYTF. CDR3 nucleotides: TGTGCCAGCAGCTTAATCGCGGGAAATGGCTACACCTTC.

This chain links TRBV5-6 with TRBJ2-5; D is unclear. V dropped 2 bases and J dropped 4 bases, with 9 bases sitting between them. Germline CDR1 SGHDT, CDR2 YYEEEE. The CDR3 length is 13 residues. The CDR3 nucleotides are TGTGCCAGCAGCTTCCTTCACGGAGAGACCCAGTACTTC. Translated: CASSFLHGETQYF.

CDR3 protein: CASSYLSGRAVYGYTF. The CDR3 DNA reads as TGTGCCAGCAGTTACCTCTCGGGCAGGGCGGTCTATGGCTACACCTTC. The chain employs TRBV6-6 and TRBJ1-2; a weak D match, TRBD1 (5 bases). CDR1 is MNHNY and CDR2 is SVGAGI in the germline V gene (reference sequence). This CDR3 is built from 16 residues. The V gene lost 2 bases and the J gene lost 4 bases, with 17 bases spanning the gap.

The chain's CDR3 is CASSLRLAGGRFHNEQFF. In nucleotides, the CDR3 is TGTGCCAGCAGCTTACGGTTAGCGGGGGGGAGGTTTCACAATGAGCAGTTCTTC. This sequence joins TRBV7-2 and TRBJ2-1, with 11 positions matching TRBD2. Germline CDR1 reads SGHTA; CDR2 reads FQGNSA. The trim removed 2 bases at V and 5 bases at J, leaving 11 bases unmatched. This CDR3 has 18 residues.

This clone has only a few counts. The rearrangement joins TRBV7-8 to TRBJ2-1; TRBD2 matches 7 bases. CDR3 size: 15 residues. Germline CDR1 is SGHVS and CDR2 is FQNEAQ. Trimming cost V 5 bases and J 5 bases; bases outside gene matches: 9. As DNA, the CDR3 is TGTGCCAGCAGCCTAGGGACTAACGGGAACAATGAGCAGTTCTTC. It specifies CASSLGTNGNNEQFF.

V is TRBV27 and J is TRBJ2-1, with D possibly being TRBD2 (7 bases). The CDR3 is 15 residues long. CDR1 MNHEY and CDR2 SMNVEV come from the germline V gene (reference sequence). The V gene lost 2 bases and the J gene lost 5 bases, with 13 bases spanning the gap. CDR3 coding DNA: TGTGCCAGCAGTTTAGCCGCGGGGGCGAACAATGAGCAGTTCTTC. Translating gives CASSLAAGANNEQFF.

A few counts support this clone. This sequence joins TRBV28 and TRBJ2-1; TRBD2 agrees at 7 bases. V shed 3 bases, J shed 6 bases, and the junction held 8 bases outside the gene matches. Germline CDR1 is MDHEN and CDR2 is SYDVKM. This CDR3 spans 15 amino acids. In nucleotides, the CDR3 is TGTGCCAGCAGTTTGAACGGCATAGCGGGCAATGAGCAGTTCTTC. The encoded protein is CASSLNGIAGNEQFF.

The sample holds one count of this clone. The CDR3 DNA reads as TGTGCCACCAGTGATCGTCGGCACATTGAGGGAAGGGAGACCCAGTACTTC. Its protein product is CATSDRRHIEGRETQYF. The genes are TRBV24-1 and TRBJ2-5, with D tentatively TRBD2 (5 bases). This CDR3 has 17 residues. Looked up from germline, CDR1 is KGHDR and CDR2 is SFDVKD. Deletions cut 3 bases from V and 5 bases from J, with 21 bases between.

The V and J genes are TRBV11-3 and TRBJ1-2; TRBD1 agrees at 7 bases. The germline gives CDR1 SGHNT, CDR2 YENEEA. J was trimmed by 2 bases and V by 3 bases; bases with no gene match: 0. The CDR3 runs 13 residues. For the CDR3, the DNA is TGTGCCAGCAGCTTGGGACAGAACTATGGCTACACCTTC. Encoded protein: CASSLGQNYGYTF.

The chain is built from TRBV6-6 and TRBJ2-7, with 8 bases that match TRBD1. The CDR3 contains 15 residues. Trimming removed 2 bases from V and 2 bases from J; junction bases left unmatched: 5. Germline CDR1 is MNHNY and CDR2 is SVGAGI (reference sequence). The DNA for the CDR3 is TGTGCCAGCAGTTACGTCGGACAGGGCGCCTACGAGCAGTACTTC. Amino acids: CASSYVGQGAYEQYF.

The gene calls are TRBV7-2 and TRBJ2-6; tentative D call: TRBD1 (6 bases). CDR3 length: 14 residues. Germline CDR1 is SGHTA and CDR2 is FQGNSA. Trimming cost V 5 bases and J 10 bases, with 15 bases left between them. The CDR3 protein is CASSPLDRSNVLTF. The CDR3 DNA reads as TGTGCCAGCAGCCCCCTCGACAGGTCAAACGTCCTGACTTTC.

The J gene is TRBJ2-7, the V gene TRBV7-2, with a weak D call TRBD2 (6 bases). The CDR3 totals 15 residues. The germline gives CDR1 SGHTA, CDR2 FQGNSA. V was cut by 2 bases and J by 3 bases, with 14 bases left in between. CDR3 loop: CASSLFGRGVYEQYF. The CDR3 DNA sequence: TGTGCCAGCAGCTTATTTGGGCGGGGCGTCTACGAGCAGTACTTC.

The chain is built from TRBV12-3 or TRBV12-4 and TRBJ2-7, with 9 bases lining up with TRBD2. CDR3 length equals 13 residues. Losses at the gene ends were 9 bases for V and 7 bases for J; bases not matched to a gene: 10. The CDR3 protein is CASTSGPGLEQYF. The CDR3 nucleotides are TGTGCCAGTACTAGCGGGCCAGGGTTGGAGCAGTACTTC.

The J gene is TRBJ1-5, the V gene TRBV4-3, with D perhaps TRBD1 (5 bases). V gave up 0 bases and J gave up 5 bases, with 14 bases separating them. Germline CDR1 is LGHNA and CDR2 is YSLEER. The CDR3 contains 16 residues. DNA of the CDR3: TGCGCCAGCAGCCAAGATAGCTGGGGGGACGATCAGCCCCAGCATTTT. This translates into CASSQDSWGDDQPQHF.